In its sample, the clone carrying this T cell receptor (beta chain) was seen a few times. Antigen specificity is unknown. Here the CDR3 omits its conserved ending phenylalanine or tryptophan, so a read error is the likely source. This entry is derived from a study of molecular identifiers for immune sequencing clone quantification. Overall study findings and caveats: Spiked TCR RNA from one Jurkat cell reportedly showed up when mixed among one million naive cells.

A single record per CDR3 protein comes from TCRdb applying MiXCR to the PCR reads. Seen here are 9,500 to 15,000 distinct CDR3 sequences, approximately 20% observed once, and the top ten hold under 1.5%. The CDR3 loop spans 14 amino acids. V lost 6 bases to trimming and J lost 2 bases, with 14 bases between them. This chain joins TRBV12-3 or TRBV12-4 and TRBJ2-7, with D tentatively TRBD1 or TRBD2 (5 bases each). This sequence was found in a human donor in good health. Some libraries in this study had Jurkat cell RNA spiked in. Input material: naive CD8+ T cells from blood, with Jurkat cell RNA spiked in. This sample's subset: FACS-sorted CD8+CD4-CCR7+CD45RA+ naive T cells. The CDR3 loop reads CASSRSGRTYEQYL. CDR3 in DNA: TGTGCCAGCAGCCGCTCGGGACGGACCTACGAGCAGTACCTC.